The 31 T cell receptor beta chains listed next were all sequenced from one sample in a study of tumor-infiltrating lymphocytes in localized non-small cell lung cancer. The assay was immunoSEQ multiplex PCR, and TCRdb's table has in-frame clones only and misses some. The sample lists about 12,000 clones, around 80% occurring once. Sequencing used lung tumor tissue. These receptors all come from a human donor with non-small cell lung cancer.

The V call is TRBV30, the J call TRBJ1-6; D gene unclear. Looked up from germline, CDR1 is GTSNPN and CDR2 is SVGIG (reference sequence). Trimming took off 3 bases at V and 4 bases at J, with 7 bases between the two ends. The CDR3 contains 13 residues. The CDR3 bases are TGTGCCTGGAGGGACGGATATAATTCACCCCTCCACTTT. Amino acids: CAWRDGYNSPLHF.

The V and J genes are TRBV13 and TRBJ2-3; the D gene is possibly TRBD2 (5 bases). The CDR3 has 16 residues. Looked up from germline, CDR1 is PRHDT and CDR2 is FYEKMQ (reference sequence). Trimming took 4 bases from V and 4 from J, leaving 18 bases between them. The CDR3 DNA is TGTGCCAGCAGCTCCCCGGGAAAGGGCCGAGCAGATACGCAGTATTTT. This encodes CASSSPGKGRADTQYF.

The chain has TRBV5-1 and TRBJ2-5; 10 bases fit TRBD1. Germline V gene sequence: CDR1 SGHRS, CDR2 YFSETQ. The CDR3 is 14 residues long. The junction had 3 bases not matched to a gene; V was cut back by 2 bases and J by 5 bases. CDR3 residues: CASSFPGQGETQYF. The CDR3 DNA sequence: TGCGCCAGCAGCTTCCCGGGACAGGGGGAGACCCAGTACTTC.

The V gene is TRBV6-5, the J gene TRBJ2-2; 7 bases are shared with TRBD2. Trimming at V came to 6 bases and at J to 2 bases, leaving 6 bases not matched to a gene. From germline, CDR1 is MNHEY and CDR2 SVGAGI. The CDR3 consists of 15 residues. CDR3 coding DNA: TGTGCCAGCAGAGTAAAGCGGGGAAACACCGGGGAGCTGTTTTTT. Translation: CASRVKRGNTGELFF.

The chain has TRBV10-3 and TRBJ1-2, with 8 bases fitting TRBD1. With V trimmed by 2 bases and J by 3 bases, 5 bases remained unmatched. The CDR3 runs to 15 residues. Germline values: CDR1 ENHRY, CDR2 SYGVKD. Written as DNA, the CDR3 is TGTGCCATCAGTGAGAATCCGGGACAGGACTATGGCTACACCTTC. As protein: CAISENPGQDYGYTF.

This chain joins TRBV29-1 and TRBJ1-1, with unresolved D. The CDR3 sequence is 13 residues long. The V gene lost 7 bases and the J gene lost 1 base, with 13 bases spanning the gap. Germline values: CDR1 SQVTM, CDR2 ANQGSEA. CDR3 region: CSATGPTNTEAFF. CDR3 in DNA: TGCAGCGCCACTGGACCTACGAACACTGAAGCTTTCTTT.

The chain combines TRBV10-3 with TRBJ2-7, with D tentatively TRBD2 (6 bases). Between the trimmed V and J ends, which lost 5 bases and 0 bases, there was a span of 11 bases. From germline, CDR1 is ENHRY and CDR2 SYGVKD. CDR3 length: 14 amino acids. CDR3 loop: CAISNSGISYEQYF. DNA for the CDR3: TGTGCCATCAGTAATAGCGGTATCTCCTACGAGCAGTACTTC.

V usage is TRBV14 and J usage is TRBJ1-3; 7 positions agree with TRBD1. The junction had 8 bases not matched to a gene; V was cut back by 5 bases and J by 13 bases. CDR1 and CDR2 (germline): SGHDN, FVKESK. This CDR3 spans 12 amino acids. CDR3 sequence: CASSYTGVGIYF. In DNA form, the CDR3 reads TGTGCCAGCAGCTATACAGGGGTTGGGATATATTTT. The full variable domain, completed using reference TRBV14 and TRBJ1-3, is EAGVTQFPSHSVIEKGQTVTLRCDPISGHDNLYWYRRVMGKEIKFLLHFVKESKQDESGMPNNRFLAERTGGTYSTLKVQPAELEDSGVYFCASSYTGVGIYFGEGSWLTVV.

The genes are TRBV4-2 and TRBJ1-2; D is uncertain. The CDR3 is 18 residues long. Germline V CDR1 and CDR2: LGHNA, YNFKEQ. With 0 bases removed from V and 0 bases from J, the gap between germline ends came to 17 bases. The CDR3 DNA is TGTGCCAGCAGCCAAGATCGCCGGGCGGCAGGAGCTAACTATGGCTACACCTTC. Amino acids: CASSQDRRAAGANYGYTF.

Only a few counts were recorded for this clone. The V call is TRBV9, the J call TRBJ1-6, with D unresolved. CDR3 length: 13 amino acids. Trimming pared 1 base from V and 5 bases from J, leaving 4 bases between. Germline V lookup: CDR1 SGDLS, CDR2 YYNGEE. The CDR3 bases are TGTGCCAGCAGCGTACACGATAATTCACCCCTCCACTTT. Amino acid sequence: CASSVHDNSPLHF.

The genes are TRBV6-6 and TRBJ1-2; TRBD1 agrees at 8 bases. Germline V gene lookup returns CDR1 MNHNY and CDR2 SVGAGI (reference sequence). V shed 7 bases and J 5 bases; nucleotides not matched to a gene: 9. This CDR3 is built from 14 residues. CDR3 sequence: CASNTIQGGYGYTF. The DNA of the CDR3 is TGTGCCAGCAACACGATACAGGGGGGATATGGCTACACCTTC.

In this sample, this clone turned up once. The V and J genes are TRBV9 and TRBJ2-5, with D possibly being TRBD1 (5 bases). Germline V CDR1 and CDR2: SGDLS, YYNGEE. V lost 1 base, J lost 2 bases, and 15 bases lay in between. This CDR3 region has 16 residues. The chain's CDR3 is CASSVKVAQGQETQYF. DNA of the CDR3: TGTGCCAGCAGCGTAAAGGTTGCGCAGGGACAAGAGACCCAGTACTTC.

This clone occurred once. V gene TRBV4-2 combines with J gene TRBJ1-2; a weak D match, TRBD1 (5 bases). Trimming took off 1 base at V and 4 bases at J, with 10 bases between the two ends. Germline lookup yields CDR1 LGHNA and CDR2 YNFKEQ. CDR3 length: 14 amino acids. For the CDR3, the DNA is TGTGCCAGCAGCCAAGGGACACTCCTCTATGGCTACACCTTC. As protein: CASSQGTLLYGYTF.

The V call is TRBV9, the J call TRBJ2-5; D is perhaps TRBD1 (5 bases). Germline V lookup: CDR1 SGDLS, CDR2 YYNGEE. CDR3 length: 14 amino acids. Deletions cut 0 bases from V and 2 bases from J, with 8 bases between. The CDR3 DNA sequence: TGTGCCAGCAGCGTAGCAGGGAAGCAAGAGACCCAGTACTTC. Protein: CASSVAGKQETQYF.

This chain connects TRBV18 to TRBJ1-1, with 8 nucleotides matching TRBD1. J lost 4 bases, V lost 2 bases, and 3 bases had no gene match. CDR3 length: 14 amino acids. Germline CDR1 and CDR2: KGHSH and LQKENI. In nucleotides, the CDR3 is TGTGCCAGCTCACCAACTACAGGGGGCACTGAAGCTTTCTTT. Translating gives CASSPTTGGTEAFF.

Only one count was recorded for this clone. The chain recombines TRBV7-9 with TRBJ2-7; D tentatively fits TRBD1 or TRBD2 (7 bases each). Per the germline V gene, CDR1 is SEHNR and CDR2 is FQNEAQ (reference sequence). CDR3 length equals 14 residues. V was trimmed by 2 bases and J by 1 base, leaving 9 bases between them. CDR3 in amino acids: CASSLQGGSYEQYF. The CDR3 coding sequence is TGTGCCAGCAGCTTACAGGGGGGGTCCTACGAGCAGTACTTC. The whole variable domain, remainder taken from reference TRBV7-9 and TRBJ2-7, is DTGVSQNPRHKITKRGQNVTFRCDPISEHNRLYWYRQTLGQGPEFLTYFQNEAQLEKSRLLSDRFSAERPKGSFSTLEIQRTEQGDSAMYLCASSLQGGSYEQYFGPGTRLTVT.

The rearrangement uses TRBV7-2 and TRBJ2-1; no clear D. This CDR3 has 14 amino acids. In germline, CDR1 is SGHTA, CDR2 FQGNSA. Trimming cost V 1 base and J 2 bases, with 6 bases left between them. CDR3 DNA sequence: TGTGCCAGCAGCTTAGGCAGCACCTACAATGAGCAGTTCTTC. Its translation: CASSLGSTYNEQFF.

V is TRBV27 and J is TRBJ1-2; 7 nucleotides align to TRBD1. Losses at the gene ends were 5 bases for V and 3 bases for J; bases not matched to a gene: 9. The CDR3 has 15 residues. Germline V gene sequence: CDR1 MNHEY, CDR2 SMNVEV (reference sequence). The CDR3 here is CASSPHGTDHYGYTF. DNA for the CDR3: TGTGCCAGCAGTCCGCACGGGACAGATCACTATGGCTACACCTTC.

The chain has TRBV4-3 and TRBJ1-4, with unresolved D. CDR3 length equals 15 residues. The V end was cut by 0 bases, the J end by 4 bases, with 9 bases between. The germline CDR1 and CDR2 sequences are LGHNA and YSLEER. CDR3 region: CASSQDRRINEKLFF. CDR3 sequence (DNA): TGCGCCAGCAGCCAAGATCGACGGATTAATGAAAAACTGTTTTTT.

The rearrangement uses TRBV30 and TRBJ1-1, with unresolved D. The CDR3 has 11 residues. V dropped 4 bases and J dropped 2 bases, with 5 bases sitting between them. Germline V gene lookup returns CDR1 GTSNPN and CDR2 SVGIG (reference sequence). CDR3 region: CAWNRNTEAFF. Written as DNA, the CDR3 is TGTGCCTGGAACAGAAACACTGAAGCTTTCTTT.

The chain couples TRBV19 to TRBJ2-1, with 9 bases that match TRBD2. This CDR3 is built from 18 residues. Trimming cost V 6 bases and J 0 bases; bases outside gene matches: 12. The germline CDR1 and CDR2 sequences are LNHDA and SQIVND (reference sequence). This CDR3 is CASRSGTSLRSSYNEQFF. DNA for the CDR3: TGTGCCAGTAGATCCGGGACTAGCCTCCGAAGCTCCTACAATGAGCAGTTCTTC.

The rearrangement links TRBV9 to TRBJ1-1; possibly TRBD1 for D (5 bases). Trimming shortened V by 0 bases and J by 4 bases, and 13 bases separated the two germline ends. This CDR3 region has 15 residues. Germline assignment: CDR1 SGDLS and CDR2 YYNGEE. The CDR3 loop is CASSVVPVQGTEAFF. CDR3 nucleotide sequence: TGTGCCAGCAGCGTAGTACCGGTCCAGGGCACTGAAGCTTTCTTT.

This clone was detected only a few times. The chain has TRBV11-1 and TRBJ1-1; tentatively, D is TRBD1 (5 bases). Trimming left V 4 bases short and J 4 bases short, with 19 bases between. In germline, CDR1 is SGHAT, CDR2 FQDESV (reference sequence). This CDR3 contains 16 residues. The CDR3 DNA follows: TGTGCCAGCAGCTCCAGACGCGGGGCGGTACGCACTGAAGCTTTCTTT. Amino acids: CASSSRRGAVRTEAFF.

This rearrangement joins TRBV19 to TRBJ1-2, with 8 bases fitting TRBD1. The CDR3 consists of 12 residues. V gave up 6 bases and J gave up 10 bases; unmatched junction bases: 7. Germline lookup yields CDR1 LNHDA and CDR2 SQIVND (reference sequence). CDR3 coding DNA: TGTGCCAGTAGATTCGGACAGGGAGACTACACCTTC. It codes for CASRFGQGDYTF.

This sequence joins TRBV5-5 and TRBJ1-1; unclear D gene. In germline, CDR1 is SGHKS, CDR2 YYEKEE (reference sequence). The CDR3 length is 12 residues. Between the trimmed V and J ends, which lost 0 bases and 12 bases, there was a span of 12 bases. The CDR3 region has the DNA TGTGCCAGCAGCTTGGTACTTCAGGATACTTTCTTT. This sequence encodes CASSLVLQDTFF.

V and J are TRBV6-6 and TRBJ1-1, with D unresolved. CDR1 is MNHNY, CDR2 SVGAGI, per germline (reference sequence). This CDR3 has 14 residues. Trimming pared 8 bases from V and 6 bases from J, leaving 19 bases between. CDR3 in DNA: TGTGCCAGCCATATTAGAGCGGGGTCGGCTGAAGCTTTCTTT. Protein product: CASHIRAGSAEAFF.

As DNA, the CDR3 is TGCGCCAGCAGCCAAGAATTAGACGGACAAAAACTGTTTTTT. Its protein is CASSQELDGQKLFF. The chain has TRBV4-3 and TRBJ1-4; D unresolved. The CDR3 covers 14 residues. The germline CDR1 and CDR2 sequences are LGHNA and YSLEER. Trimming took 0 bases from V and 9 from J, leaving 11 bases between them.

The chain joins TRBV5-1 to TRBJ1-3; D remains ambiguous. The CDR3 runs 14 residues. Trimming left V 2 bases short and J 1 base short, with 7 bases between. CDR1 and CDR2 from the germline V gene are SGHRS and YFSETQ. The CDR3 is CASSFEGSGNTIYF. CDR3 nucleotides: TGCGCCAGCAGCTTTGAGGGATCTGGAAACACCATATATTTT.

The chain employs TRBV19 and TRBJ1-4; D is uncertain. Germline V gene sequence: CDR1 LNHDA, CDR2 SQIVND (reference sequence). V was cut by 7 bases and J by 6 bases, with 18 bases left in between. The CDR3 has 15 amino acids. CDR3: CASTIYPPLDEKLFF. CDR3 sequence (DNA): TGTGCCAGTACCATATACCCCCCATTGGATGAAAAACTGTTTTTT.

The chain carries TRBV18 and TRBJ1-2; D gene unclear. V gave up 1 base and J gave up 6 bases, with 15 bases separating them. This CDR3 spans 15 amino acids. CDR1 and CDR2 from the germline V gene are KGHSH and LQKENI. This chain's CDR3 is CASSPLADQGHGYTF. In nucleotides, the CDR3 is TGTGCCAGCTCACCACTCGCCGATCAAGGGCATGGCTACACCTTC.

V gene TRBV18 combines with J gene TRBJ2-3, with 14 positions matching TRBD2. J lost 8 bases, V lost 3 bases, and 7 bases had no gene match. CDR1 is KGHSH and CDR2 is LQKENI in the germline V gene. The CDR3 covers 16 residues. The CDR3 nucleotides are TGTGCCAGCTCACCTGGACTAGCGGGGGGACAGGGTACGCAGTATTTT. It is translated as CASSPGLAGGQGTQYF.